Sequencing of this T cell receptor (beta chain) was carried out in a study of T cell changes during pregnancy in multiple sclerosis. Looked up from germline, CDR1 is MNHEY and CDR2 is SVGAGI. The CDR3 extends over 14 amino acids. Trimming took 2 bases from V and 6 from J, leaving 11 bases between them. Concerning this clone itself: Within the sample, other DNA sequences also encode this same CDR3.

Measured with immunoSEQ multiplex PCR; TCRdb has only the in-frame clones, and not every one. The sample comprises some 70,000 clones, almost 90% of which are singletons, and more than 8% rests with the top ten. The chain uses TRBV6-5 and TRBJ1-5; unclear D gene. The receptor was derived from a female donor in good health, enrolled as a control in a pregnancy study. Sequenced material: peripheral blood, taken after pregnancy. CDR3 residues: CASSYRGLGQPQHF. The CDR3 DNA follows: TGTGCCAGCAGTTACCGAGGTTTGGGTCAGCCCCAGCATTTT.